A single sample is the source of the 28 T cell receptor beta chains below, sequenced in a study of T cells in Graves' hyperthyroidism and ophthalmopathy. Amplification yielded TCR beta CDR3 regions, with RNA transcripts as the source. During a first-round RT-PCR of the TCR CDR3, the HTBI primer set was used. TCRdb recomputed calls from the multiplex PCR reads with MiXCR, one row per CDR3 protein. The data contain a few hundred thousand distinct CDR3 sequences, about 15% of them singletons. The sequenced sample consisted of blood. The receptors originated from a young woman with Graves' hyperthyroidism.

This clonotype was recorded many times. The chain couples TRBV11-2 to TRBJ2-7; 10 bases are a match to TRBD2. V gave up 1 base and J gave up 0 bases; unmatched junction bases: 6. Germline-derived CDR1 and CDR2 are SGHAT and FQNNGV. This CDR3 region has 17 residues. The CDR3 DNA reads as TGTGCCAGCAGCTTAGCGCAGACTAGCGGGTTCTCCTACGAGCAGTACTTC. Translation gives CASSLAQTSGFSYEQYF.

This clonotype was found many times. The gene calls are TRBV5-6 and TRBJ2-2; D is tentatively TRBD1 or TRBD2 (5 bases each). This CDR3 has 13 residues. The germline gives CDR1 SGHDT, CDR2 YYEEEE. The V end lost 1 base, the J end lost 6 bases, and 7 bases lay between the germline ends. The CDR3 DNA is TGTGCCAGCAGCTTGTCGGGGCCCGGGGAGCTGTTTTTT. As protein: CASSLSGPGELFF.

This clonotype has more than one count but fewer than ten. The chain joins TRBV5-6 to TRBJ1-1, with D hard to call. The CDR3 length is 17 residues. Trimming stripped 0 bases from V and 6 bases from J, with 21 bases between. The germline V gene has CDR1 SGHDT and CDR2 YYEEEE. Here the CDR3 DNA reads TGTGCCAGCAGCTTGGCCTATACAGCCGGACGTCGAGCTGAAGCTTTCTTT. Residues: CASSLAYTAGRRAEAFF.

The DNA for the CDR3 is TGCAGTGCTAAGGCCCCCTTCACGGGCGAGCAGTACTTC. This encodes CSAKAPFTGEQYF. V gene TRBV20-1 combines with J gene TRBJ2-7, with D unclear. This CDR3 contains 13 residues. Trimming left V 4 bases short and J 6 bases short, with 16 bases between. Germline assignment: CDR1 DFQATT and CDR2 SNEGSKA (reference sequence).

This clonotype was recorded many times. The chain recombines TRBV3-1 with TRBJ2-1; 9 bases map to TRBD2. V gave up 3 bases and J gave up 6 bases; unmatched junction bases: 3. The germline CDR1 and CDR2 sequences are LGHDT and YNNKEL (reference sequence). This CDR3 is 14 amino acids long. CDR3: CASSHPGLANEQFF. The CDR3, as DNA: TGTGCCAGCAGCCACCCGGGACTAGCCAATGAGCAGTTCTTC.

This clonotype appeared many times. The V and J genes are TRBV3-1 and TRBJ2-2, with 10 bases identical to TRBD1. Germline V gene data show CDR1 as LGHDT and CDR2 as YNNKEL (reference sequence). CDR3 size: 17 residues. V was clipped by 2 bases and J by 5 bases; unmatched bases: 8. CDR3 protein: CASSQSRPGQGTGELFF. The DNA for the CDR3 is TGTGCCAGCAGCCAATCGCGCCCGGGACAGGGGACCGGGGAGCTGTTTTTT.

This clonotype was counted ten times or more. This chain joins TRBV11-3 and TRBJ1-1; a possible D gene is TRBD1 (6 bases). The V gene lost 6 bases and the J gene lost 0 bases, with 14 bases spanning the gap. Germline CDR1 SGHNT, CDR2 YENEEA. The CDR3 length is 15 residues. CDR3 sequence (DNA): TGTGCCAGCAGTTATAGACAGGCACTGAACACTGAAGCTTTCTTT. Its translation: CASSYRQALNTEAFF.

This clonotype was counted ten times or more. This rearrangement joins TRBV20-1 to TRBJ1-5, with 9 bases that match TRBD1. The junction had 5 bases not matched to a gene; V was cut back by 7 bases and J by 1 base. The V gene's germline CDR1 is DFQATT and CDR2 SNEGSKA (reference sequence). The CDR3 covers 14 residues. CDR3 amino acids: CSVPGQGSNQPQHF. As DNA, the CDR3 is TGCAGTGTTCCTGGACAGGGGAGCAATCAGCCCCAGCATTTT.

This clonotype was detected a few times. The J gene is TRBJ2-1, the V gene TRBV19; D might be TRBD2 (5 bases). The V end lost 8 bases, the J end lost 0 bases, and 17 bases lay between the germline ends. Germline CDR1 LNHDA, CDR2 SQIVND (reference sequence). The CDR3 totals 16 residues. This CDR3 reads CASSSDAGVSYNEQFF. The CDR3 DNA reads TGTGCCAGTTCGTCGGACGCCGGGGTCTCCTACAATGAGCAGTTCTTC.

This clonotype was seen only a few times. The CDR3 loop reads CASSQEGADRAEAFF. The CDR3 nucleotides read TGCGCCAGCAGCCAAGAAGGGGCGGACAGGGCTGAAGCTTTCTTT. The rearrangement links TRBV4-3 to TRBJ1-1, with 8 bases that match TRBD1. Germline values: CDR1 LGHNA, CDR2 YSLEER. The CDR3 totals 15 residues. V gave up 0 bases and J gave up 6 bases; unmatched junction bases: 6.

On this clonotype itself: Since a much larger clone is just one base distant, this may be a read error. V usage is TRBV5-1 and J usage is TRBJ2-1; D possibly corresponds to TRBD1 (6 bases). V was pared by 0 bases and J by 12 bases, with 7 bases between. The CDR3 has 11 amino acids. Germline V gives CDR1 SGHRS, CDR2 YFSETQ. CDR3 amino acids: CASSLVGGQFF. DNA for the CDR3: TGCGCCAGCAGCTTGGTAGGGGGGCAGTTCTTC.

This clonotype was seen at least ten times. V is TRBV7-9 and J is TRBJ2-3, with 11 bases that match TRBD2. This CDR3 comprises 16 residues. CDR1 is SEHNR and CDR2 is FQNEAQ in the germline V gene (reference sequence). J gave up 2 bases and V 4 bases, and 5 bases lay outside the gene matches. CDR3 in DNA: TGTGCCAGCAGCTCGACTAGCGGGACCATCACAGATACGCAGTATTTT. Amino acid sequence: CASSSTSGTITDTQYF.

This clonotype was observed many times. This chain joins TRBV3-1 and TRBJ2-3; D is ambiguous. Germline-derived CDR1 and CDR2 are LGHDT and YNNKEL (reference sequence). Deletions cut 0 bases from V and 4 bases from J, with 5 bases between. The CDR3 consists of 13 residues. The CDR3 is CASSQDRPDTQYF. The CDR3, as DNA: TGTGCCAGCAGCCAAGATCGGCCAGATACGCAGTATTTT.

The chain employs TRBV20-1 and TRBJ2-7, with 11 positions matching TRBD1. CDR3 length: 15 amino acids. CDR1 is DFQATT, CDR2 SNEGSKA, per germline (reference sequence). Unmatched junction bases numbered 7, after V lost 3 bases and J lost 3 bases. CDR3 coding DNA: TGCAGTGCTAGTCCAACCGGGACAGGGGGCTACGAGCAGTACTTC. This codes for CSASPTGTGGYEQYF.

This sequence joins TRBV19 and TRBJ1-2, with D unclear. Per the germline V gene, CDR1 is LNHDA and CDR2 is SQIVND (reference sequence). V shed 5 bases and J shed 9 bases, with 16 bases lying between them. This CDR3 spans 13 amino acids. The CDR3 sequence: CASSAGRSVSYTF. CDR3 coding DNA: TGTGCCAGTAGTGCGGGTCGATCCGTGAGCTACACCTTC.

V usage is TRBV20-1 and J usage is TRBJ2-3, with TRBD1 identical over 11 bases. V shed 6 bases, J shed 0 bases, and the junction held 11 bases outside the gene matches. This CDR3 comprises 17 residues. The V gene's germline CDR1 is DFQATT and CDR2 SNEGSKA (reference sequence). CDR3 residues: CSAIPGTGGMSTDTQYF. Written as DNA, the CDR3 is TGCAGTGCCATCCCCGGGACAGGGGGGATGAGCACAGATACGCAGTATTTT.

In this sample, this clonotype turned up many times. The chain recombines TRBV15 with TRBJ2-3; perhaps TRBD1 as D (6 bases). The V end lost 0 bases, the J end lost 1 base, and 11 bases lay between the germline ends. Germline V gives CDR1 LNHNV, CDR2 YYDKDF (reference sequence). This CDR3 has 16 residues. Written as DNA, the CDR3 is TGTGCCACCAGCAGAGAAGGGGCAGGGGGCACAGATACGCAGTATTTT. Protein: CATSREGAGGTDTQYF.

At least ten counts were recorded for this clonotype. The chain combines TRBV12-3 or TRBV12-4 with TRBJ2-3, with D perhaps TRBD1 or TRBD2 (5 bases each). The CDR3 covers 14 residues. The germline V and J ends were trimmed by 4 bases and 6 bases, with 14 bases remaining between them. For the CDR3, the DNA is TGTGCCAGCAGTTGGGGGAAGTTCGGGGATACGCAGTATTTT. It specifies CASSWGKFGDTQYF.

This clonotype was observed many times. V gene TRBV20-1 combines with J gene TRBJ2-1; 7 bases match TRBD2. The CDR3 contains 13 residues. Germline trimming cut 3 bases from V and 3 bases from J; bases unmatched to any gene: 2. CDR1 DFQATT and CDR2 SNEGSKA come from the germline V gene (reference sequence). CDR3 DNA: TGCAGTGCTAGCCCGGGGGGCTACAATGAGCAGTTCTTC. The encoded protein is CSASPGGYNEQFF.

This chain's CDR3 is CASSQAGASSTDTQYF. CDR3 in DNA: TGTGCCAGCAGCCAAGCGGGGGCCTCTAGCACAGATACGCAGTATTTT. V gene TRBV4-2 combines with J gene TRBJ2-3, with D perhaps TRBD1 or TRBD2 (6 bases each). The CDR3 has 16 amino acids. V gave up 1 base and J gave up 0 bases, with 11 bases separating them. Germline CDR1 and CDR2: LGHNA and YNFKEQ.

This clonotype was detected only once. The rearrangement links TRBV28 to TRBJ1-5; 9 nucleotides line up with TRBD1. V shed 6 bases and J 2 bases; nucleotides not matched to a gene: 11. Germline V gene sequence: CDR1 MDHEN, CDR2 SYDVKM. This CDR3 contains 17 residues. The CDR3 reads CASSGTGQGMGNQPQHF. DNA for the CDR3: TGTGCCAGCAGCGGAACCGGACAGGGGATGGGCAATCAGCCCCAGCATTTT.

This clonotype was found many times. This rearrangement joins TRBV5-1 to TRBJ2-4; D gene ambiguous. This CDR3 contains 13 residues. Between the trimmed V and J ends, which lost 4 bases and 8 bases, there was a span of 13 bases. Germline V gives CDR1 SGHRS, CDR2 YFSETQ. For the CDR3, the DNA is TGCGCCAGCAGCCGCGAAGGGCTGGACATTCAGTACTTC. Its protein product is CASSREGLDIQYF.

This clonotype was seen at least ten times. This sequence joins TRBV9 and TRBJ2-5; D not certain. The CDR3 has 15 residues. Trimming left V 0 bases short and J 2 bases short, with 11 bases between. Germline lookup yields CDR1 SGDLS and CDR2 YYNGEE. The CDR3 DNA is TGTGCCAGCAGCGTAGCAGGCTTATTTCAAGAGACCCAGTACTTC. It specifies CASSVAGLFQETQYF.

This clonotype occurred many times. The CDR3 protein is CSARDSQRGGYEQYF. As DNA, the CDR3 is TGCAGTGCTAGAGATAGTCAACGGGGGGGTTACGAGCAGTACTTC. This sequence joins TRBV20-1 and TRBJ2-7; 8 bases agree with TRBD2. The length of the CDR3 is 15 residues. V was clipped by 0 bases and J by 4 bases; unmatched bases: 8. Germline V lookup: CDR1 DFQATT, CDR2 SNEGSKA (reference sequence).

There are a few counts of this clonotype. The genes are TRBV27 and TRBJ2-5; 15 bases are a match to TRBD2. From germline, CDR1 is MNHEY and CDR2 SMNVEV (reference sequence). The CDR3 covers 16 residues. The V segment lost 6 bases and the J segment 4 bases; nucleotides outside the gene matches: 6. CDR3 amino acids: CASSRWTSGGGETQYF. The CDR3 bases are TGTGCCAGCAGCCGCTGGACTAGCGGGGGGGGAGAGACCCAGTACTTC.

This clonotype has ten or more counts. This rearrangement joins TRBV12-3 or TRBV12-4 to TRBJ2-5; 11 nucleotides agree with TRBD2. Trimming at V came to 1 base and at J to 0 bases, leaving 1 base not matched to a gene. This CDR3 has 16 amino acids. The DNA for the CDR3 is TGTGCCAGCAGTTTAGGACTAGCGGGACACCAAGAGACCCAGTACTTC. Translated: CASSLGLAGHQETQYF.

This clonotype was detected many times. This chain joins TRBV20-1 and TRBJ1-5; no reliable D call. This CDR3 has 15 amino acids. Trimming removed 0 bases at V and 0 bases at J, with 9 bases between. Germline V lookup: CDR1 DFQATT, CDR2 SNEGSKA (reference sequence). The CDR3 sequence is CSARDGGLSNQPQHF. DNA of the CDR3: TGCAGTGCTAGAGATGGAGGTCTTAGCAATCAGCCCCAGCATTTT.

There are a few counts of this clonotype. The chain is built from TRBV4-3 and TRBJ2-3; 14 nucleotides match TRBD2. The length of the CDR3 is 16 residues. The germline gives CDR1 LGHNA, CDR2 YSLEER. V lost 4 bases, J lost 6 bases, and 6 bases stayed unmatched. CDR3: CASSPRTSGGRDTQYF. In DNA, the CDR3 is TGCGCCAGCAGCCCTAGGACTAGCGGGGGGCGCGATACGCAGTATTTT.